The present T cell receptor (beta chain) was sequenced within a study of T-cell reconstitution after alpha-beta-depleted transplantation in children. Study-wide points: Recipient T cells and thymic progenitors that survived gave rise to the high TCRbeta diversity observed at day 60 in some patients.

A library of TCRbeta sequences, prepared with unique molecular identifiers, was generated. TCRdb ran MiXCR on the PCR reads and lists one entry per CDR3 protein. The sample holds approximately 200,000 distinct CDR3 sequences, about 6% seen once. In regard to this clonotype: Antigen: not known. A read error may be the cause here, since a much bigger clone is one base away.

The specimen was PBMCs, collected before TCRalphabeta/CD19-depleted stem cell transplant. This TCR was recovered from a girl less than two years old with combined immunodeficiency, due to receive a stem cell transplant.

This CDR3 is CASSTPTGLGEQYF. The DNA of the CDR3 is TGTGCCAGCAGTACCCCGACAGGGTTGGGCGAGCAGTACTTC. J is TRBJ2-7 and V is TRBV28, with 7 bases that match TRBD1. Losses at the gene ends were 5 bases for V and 6 bases for J; bases not matched to a gene: 10. Germline V gene lookup returns CDR1 MDHEN and CDR2 SYDVKM. The CDR3 contains 14 residues.